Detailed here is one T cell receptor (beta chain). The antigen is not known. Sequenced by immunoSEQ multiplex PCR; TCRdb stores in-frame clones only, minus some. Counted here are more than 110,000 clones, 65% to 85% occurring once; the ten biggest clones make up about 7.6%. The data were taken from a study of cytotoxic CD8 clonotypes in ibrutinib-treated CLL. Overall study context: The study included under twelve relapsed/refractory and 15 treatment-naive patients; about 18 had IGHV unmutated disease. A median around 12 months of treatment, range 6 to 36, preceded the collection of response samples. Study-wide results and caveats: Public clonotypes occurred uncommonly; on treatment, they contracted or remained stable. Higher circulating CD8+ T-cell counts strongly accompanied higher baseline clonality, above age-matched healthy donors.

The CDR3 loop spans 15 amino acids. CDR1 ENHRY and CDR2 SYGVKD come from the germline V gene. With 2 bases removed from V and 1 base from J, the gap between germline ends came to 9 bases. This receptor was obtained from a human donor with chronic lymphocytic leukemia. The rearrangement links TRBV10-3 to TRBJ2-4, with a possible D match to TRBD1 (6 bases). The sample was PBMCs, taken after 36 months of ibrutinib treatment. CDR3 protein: CAISEVGAAKNIQYF. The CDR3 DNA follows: TGTGCCATCAGTGAGGTGGGGGCGGCCAAAAACATTCAGTACTTC.